A single sample gave rise to the 2 T cell receptor beta chains below, sequenced in a study of blood T cells in healthy people across ages. A J-beta primer mix and a sample-barcoded 5' primer were used in a second PCR of about 7 to 12 cycles. TCRdb re-called the 5' RACE reads with MiXCR, one entry per CDR3 protein. The sample includes 660,000 or so distinct CDR3 sequences, roughly 53% of them seen just once. The sequenced material came from blood. The origin of the receptors is a man in his fifties or sixties in good health.

The chain links TRBV25-1 to TRBJ1-1; a possible D gene is TRBD1 (5 bases). Germline CDR1 is MGHDK and CDR2 is SYGVNS. The germline V and J ends were trimmed by 5 bases and 4 bases, with 20 bases remaining between them. CDR3 length: 16 residues. The CDR3 DNA is TGTGCCAGCAGTCCGGTGGACACCGGCCCGGGCACTGAAGCTTTCTTT. Amino acids: CASSPVDTGPGTEAFF.

This clonotype was seen more than once but under ten times. The genes are TRBV10-3 and TRBJ1-2; weak D call: TRBD1 (6 bases). This CDR3 contains 16 residues. The V end was cut by 0 bases, the J end by 0 bases, with 11 bases between. In germline, CDR1 is ENHRY, CDR2 SYGVKD. The CDR3 reads CAISESGGRPNYGYTF. CDR3 DNA sequence: TGTGCCATCAGTGAGTCCGGGGGGCGTCCTAACTATGGCTACACCTTC.